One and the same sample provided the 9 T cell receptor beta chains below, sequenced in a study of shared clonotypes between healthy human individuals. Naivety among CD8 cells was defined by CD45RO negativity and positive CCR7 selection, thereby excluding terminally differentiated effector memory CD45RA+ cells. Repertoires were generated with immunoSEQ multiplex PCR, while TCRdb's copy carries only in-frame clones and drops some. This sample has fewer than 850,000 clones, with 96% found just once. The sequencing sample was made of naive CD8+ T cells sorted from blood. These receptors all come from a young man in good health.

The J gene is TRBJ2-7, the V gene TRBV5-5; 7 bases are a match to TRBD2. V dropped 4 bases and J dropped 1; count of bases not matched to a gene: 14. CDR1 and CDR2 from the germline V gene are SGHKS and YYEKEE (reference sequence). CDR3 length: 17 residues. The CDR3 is CASSTRDYSSYSYEQYF. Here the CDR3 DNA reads TGTGCCAGCAGCACGCGGGACTACTCGTCGTATTCCTACGAGCAGTACTTC. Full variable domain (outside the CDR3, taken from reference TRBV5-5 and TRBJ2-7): DAGVTQSPTHLIKTRGQQVTLRCSPISGHKSVSWYQQVLGQGPQFIFQYYEKEERGRGNFPDRFSARQFPNYSSELNVNALLLGDSALYLCASSTRDYSSYSYEQYFGPGTRLTVT.

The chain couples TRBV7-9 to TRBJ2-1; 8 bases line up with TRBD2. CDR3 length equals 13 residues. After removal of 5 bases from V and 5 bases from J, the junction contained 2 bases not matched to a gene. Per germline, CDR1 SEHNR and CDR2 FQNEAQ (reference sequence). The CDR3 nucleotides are TGTGCCAGCAGCCCGCGGGGGGACAATGAGCAGTTCTTC. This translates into CASSPRGDNEQFF.

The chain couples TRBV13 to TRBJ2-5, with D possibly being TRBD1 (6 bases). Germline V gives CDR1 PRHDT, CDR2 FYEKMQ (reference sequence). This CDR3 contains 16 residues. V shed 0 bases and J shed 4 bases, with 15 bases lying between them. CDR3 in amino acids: CASSLGRTGLRETQYF. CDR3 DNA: TGTGCCAGCAGCTTAGGCCGAACAGGGTTACGAGAGACCCAGTACTTC.

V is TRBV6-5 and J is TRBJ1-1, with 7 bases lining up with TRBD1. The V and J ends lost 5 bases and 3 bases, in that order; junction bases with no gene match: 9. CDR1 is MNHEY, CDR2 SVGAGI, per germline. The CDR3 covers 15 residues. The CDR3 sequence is CASSMGGGGYTEAFF. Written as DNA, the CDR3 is TGTGCCAGCAGTATGGGAGGAGGGGGCTACACTGAAGCTTTCTTT.

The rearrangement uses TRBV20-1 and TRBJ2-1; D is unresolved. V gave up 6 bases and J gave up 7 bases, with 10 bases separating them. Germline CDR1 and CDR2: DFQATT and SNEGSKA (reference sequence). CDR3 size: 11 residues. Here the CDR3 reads CSAHRVNEQFF. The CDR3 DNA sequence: TGCAGTGCCCACCGTGTAAATGAGCAGTTCTTC.

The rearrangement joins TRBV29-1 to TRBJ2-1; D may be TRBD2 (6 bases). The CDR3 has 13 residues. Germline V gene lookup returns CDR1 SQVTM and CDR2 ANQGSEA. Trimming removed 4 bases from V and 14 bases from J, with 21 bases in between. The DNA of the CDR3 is TGCAGCGTTGGAAAAGAAGGTTTTATAGCGGAGTTCTTC. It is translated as CSVGKEGFIAEFF.

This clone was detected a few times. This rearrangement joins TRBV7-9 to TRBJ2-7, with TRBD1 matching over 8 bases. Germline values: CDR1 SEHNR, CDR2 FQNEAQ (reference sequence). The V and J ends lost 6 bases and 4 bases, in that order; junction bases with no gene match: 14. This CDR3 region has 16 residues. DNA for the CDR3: TGTGCCAGCAGTAATAAGACAGGGGTGGCTGCGTACGAGCAGTACTTC. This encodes CASSNKTGVAAYEQYF.

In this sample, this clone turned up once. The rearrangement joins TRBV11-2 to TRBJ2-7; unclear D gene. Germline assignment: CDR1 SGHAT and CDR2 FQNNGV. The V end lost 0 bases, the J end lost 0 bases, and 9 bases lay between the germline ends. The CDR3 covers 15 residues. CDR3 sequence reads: CASSLEYGSSYEQYF. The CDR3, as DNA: TGTGCCAGCAGCTTAGAATACGGCTCCTCCTACGAGCAGTACTTC.

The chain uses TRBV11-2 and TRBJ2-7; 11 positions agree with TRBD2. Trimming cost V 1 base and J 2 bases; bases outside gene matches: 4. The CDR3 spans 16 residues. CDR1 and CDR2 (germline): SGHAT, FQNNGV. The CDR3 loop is CASSLGGTSGTYEQYF. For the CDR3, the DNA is TGTGCCAGCAGCTTAGGAGGGACTAGCGGTACCTACGAGCAGTACTTC.